A selection of T cell receptor beta chains follows, all from one sample in a study of tumor-infiltrating lymphocytes in primary liver carcinoma. Each CDR3 protein gets one entry after TCRdb re-called the multiplex PCR reads with MiXCR. The sample carries approximately 320,000 distinct CDR3 sequences, 45% to 70% recorded once. Sequenced material: peripheral blood. The receptors were gathered from a woman aged 30 to 39 with primary liver carcinoma and hepatitis B virus infection. The CDR3 runs from the conserved cysteine through the conserved F or W. Fields, in order: CDR3 protein, CDR3 DNA, clone size, D gene, J gene, V gene. The D gene is left open where the match is weak. Clone size is given for some rows only: seen once, a few or many times, or a class if the clone is expanded.

CDR3aa: CASSSGGRYERYF; CDR3nt: TGTGCCAGCAGCTCAGGGGGTCGCTACGAGCGGTACTTC; abundance: .; d_gene: TRBD1; j_gene: TRBJ2-7; v_gene: TRBV28
CDR3aa: CSGDPAGDLTEAFF; CDR3nt: TGCAGCGGGGACCCGGCAGGGGATTTAACTGAAGCTTTCTTT; abundance: .; d_gene: .; j_gene: TRBJ1-1; v_gene: TRBV29-1
CDR3aa: CASNLAAGSAIQREQFF; CDR3nt: TGTGCCAGCAACTTGGCCGCGGGATCCGCCATTCAAAGGGAGCAGTTCTTC; abundance: .; d_gene: .; j_gene: TRBJ2-1; v_gene: TRBV5-6
CDR3aa: CATSDPGNYEQYF; CDR3nt: TGTGCCACCAGTGATCCGGGGAACTACGAGCAGTACTTC; abundance: .; d_gene: .; j_gene: TRBJ2-7; v_gene: TRBV24-1
CDR3aa: CASSQTGAVKNIQYF; CDR3nt: TGCGCCAGCAGCCAAACTGGCGCAGTGAAAAACATTCAGTACTTC; abundance: .; d_gene: .; j_gene: TRBJ2-4; v_gene: TRBV5-1
CDR3aa: CASSHSAGSYGYTF; CDR3nt: TGTGCGAGCAGCCATTCCGCAGGGTCCTATGGTTACACCTTC; abundance: .; d_gene: .; j_gene: TRBJ1-2; v_gene: TRBV6-2/TRBV6-3
CDR3aa: CASSLGDSFHEQYF; CDR3nt: TGTGCCAGCAGCTTAGGGGACAGCTTCCACGAGCAGTACTTC; abundance: few; d_gene: TRBD1; j_gene: TRBJ2-7; v_gene: TRBV7-8
CDR3aa: CASRNKIVNEQFF; CDR3nt: TGTGCCAGCAGAAATAAGATTGTCAATGAGCAGTTCTTC; abundance: .; d_gene: .; j_gene: TRBJ2-1; v_gene: TRBV6-5
CDR3aa: CASTPTKGSVSNQPQHF; CDR3nt: TGTGCCAGCACCCCAACAAAGGGTTCCGTTAGCAATCAGCCCCAGCATTTT; abundance: few; d_gene: .; j_gene: TRBJ1-5; v_gene: TRBV6-2/TRBV6-3
CDR3aa: CSVRFTGSRETQYF; CDR3nt: TGCAGCGTCCGTTTTACCGGGTCTAGGGAGACCCAGTACTTC; abundance: few; d_gene: .; j_gene: TRBJ2-5; v_gene: TRBV29-1
CDR3aa: CASSYTVVVGEQYF; CDR3nt: TGTGCCAGCAGTTACACGGTAGTCGTTGGCGAGCAGTACTTC; abundance: once; d_gene: .; j_gene: TRBJ2-7; v_gene: TRBV6-5
CDR3aa: CASSLRTGRETQYF; CDR3nt: TGTGCCAGCAGTTTACGGACAGGCCGAGAGACCCAGTACTTC; abundance: many; d_gene: TRBD1; j_gene: TRBJ2-5; v_gene: TRBV12-3/TRBV12-4
CDR3aa: CASSEQIILTDTQYF; CDR3nt: TGTGCCAGCAGTGAACAGATAATATTGACAGATACGCAGTATTTT; abundance: .; d_gene: .; j_gene: TRBJ2-3; v_gene: TRBV6-1
CDR3aa: CSVEPHPNTEAFF; CDR3nt: TGCAGCGTTGAACCTCACCCGAACACTGAAGCTTTCTTT; abundance: many; d_gene: .; j_gene: TRBJ1-1; v_gene: TRBV29-1
CDR3aa: CASSQDRRGTYGYTF; CDR3nt: TGCGCCAGCAGCCAAGATCGTAGGGGCACATATGGCTACACCTTC; abundance: .; d_gene: .; j_gene: TRBJ1-2; v_gene: TRBV4-3
CDR3aa: CDSRNPGTSYNEQFF; CDR3nt: TGCGACAGCAGGAACCCGGGGACGTCCTACAATGAGCAGTTCTTC; abundance: .; d_gene: .; j_gene: TRBJ2-1; v_gene: TRBV10-2
CDR3aa: CASSLEVTNTGELFF; CDR3nt: TGTGCCAGCAGCTTAGAGGTAACAAACACCGGGGAACTGTTTTTT; abundance: .; d_gene: .; j_gene: TRBJ2-2; v_gene: TRBV11-2
CDR3aa: CTSSLSGLAPYNEQSF; CDR3nt: TGTACCAGCAGCCTCTCCGGACTAGCCCCCTACAATGAGCAGTCCTTC; abundance: .; d_gene: TRBD2; j_gene: TRBJ2-1; v_gene: TRBV11-2
CDR3aa: CASNSGGPYKEQFF; CDR3nt: TGTGCCAGCAACTCTGGGGGGCCGTACAAAGAGCAGTTCTTC; abundance: .; d_gene: .; j_gene: TRBJ2-1; v_gene: TRBV11-2
CDR3aa: CASSQFRRRRSDTEAFF; CDR3nt: TGCGCCAGCAGCCAATTCAGGCGGCGAAGGTCGGACACTGAAGCTTTCTTT; abundance: few; d_gene: .; j_gene: TRBJ1-1; v_gene: TRBV4-1
CDR3aa: CASSFPGQGAGELFF; CDR3nt: TGTGCCAGCAGCTTCCCGGGACAGGGGGCCGGGGAGCTGTTTTTT; abundance: many; d_gene: TRBD1; j_gene: TRBJ2-2; v_gene: TRBV5-5
CDR3aa: CASSYSPHVGRETQYF; CDR3nt: TGTGCCAGCAGTTACTCTCCCCACGTGGGACGGGAGACCCAGTACTTC; abundance: .; d_gene: .; j_gene: TRBJ2-5; v_gene: TRBV6-5
CDR3aa: CASSLRENTIYF; CDR3nt: TGTGCCAGCAGCTTACGGGAGAACACCATATATTTT; abundance: many; d_gene: .; j_gene: TRBJ1-3; v_gene: TRBV11-2
CDR3aa: CASKQIGDTQYF; CDR3nt: TGTGCCAGCAAGCAGATTGGAGATACGCAGTATTTT; abundance: .; d_gene: .; j_gene: TRBJ2-3; v_gene: TRBV28
CDR3aa: CAGSWVDGIAGELFF; CDR3nt: TGTGCCGGCAGTTGGGTGGACGGTATCGCCGGGGAGCTGTTTTTT; abundance: few; d_gene: .; j_gene: TRBJ2-2; v_gene: TRBV6-6
CDR3aa: CASSLLDSPGYTF; CDR3nt: TGTGCCAGCAGCTTATTGGACTCCCCGGGCTACACCTTC; abundance: .; d_gene: .; j_gene: TRBJ1-2; v_gene: TRBV7-9
CDR3aa: CASSYRLAGGGEQFF; CDR3nt: TGTGCCAGCAGTTACCGCCTAGCGGGAGGTGGTGAGCAGTTCTTC; abundance: .; d_gene: TRBD2; j_gene: TRBJ2-1; v_gene: TRBV6-6
CDR3aa: CSVEEGHIEQFF; CDR3nt: TGCAGCGTTGAGGAAGGGCACATTGAGCAGTTCTTC; abundance: .; d_gene: .; j_gene: TRBJ2-1; v_gene: TRBV29-1
CDR3aa: CASSQGGWGTQYF; CDR3nt: TGTGCCAGCAGCCAAGGCGGATGGGGTACGCAGTATTTT; abundance: few; d_gene: .; j_gene: TRBJ2-3; v_gene: TRBV14
CDR3aa: CASRMVRGVNEQFF; CDR3nt: TGTGCCAGCAGAATGGTCAGGGGCGTCAATGAGCAGTTCTTC; abundance: many; d_gene: .; j_gene: TRBJ2-1; v_gene: TRBV6-5
CDR3aa: CVSSLGLATDTQYF; CDR3nt: TGTGTCAGCAGTCTAGGACTAGCCACAGATACGCAGTATTTT; abundance: few; d_gene: TRBD2; j_gene: TRBJ2-3; v_gene: TRBV28
CDR3aa: CASTTYGIDEQFF; CDR3nt: TGTGCCAGCACAACTTACGGTATCGATGAGCAGTTCTTC; abundance: .; d_gene: .; j_gene: TRBJ2-1; v_gene: TRBV6-8
CDR3aa: CASSSNNQPQHF; CDR3nt: TGTGCCAGCAGTTCAAACAATCAGCCCCAGCATTTT; abundance: .; d_gene: .; j_gene: TRBJ1-5; v_gene: TRBV12-3/TRBV12-4
CDR3aa: CASSVLDRKENEQFF; CDR3nt: TGTGCCAGCAGTGTCTTAGACAGGAAAGAAAATGAGCAGTTCTTC; abundance: many; d_gene: .; j_gene: TRBJ2-1; v_gene: TRBV6-1
CDR3aa: CGSSQDRSRQEIQYF; CDR3nt: TGTGGCAGCAGCCAGGACAGGTCTAGGCAAGAGATCCAGTACTTC; abundance: .; d_gene: TRBD1; j_gene: TRBJ2-5; v_gene: TRBV11-2
CDR3aa: CASTHPGWGTNEQFF; CDR3nt: TGTGCCAGCACTCACCCGGGGTGGGGTACCAATGAGCAGTTCTTC; abundance: .; d_gene: .; j_gene: TRBJ2-1; v_gene: TRBV4-2
CDR3aa: CASSQNAGSSYNEQFF; CDR3nt: TGCGCCAGCAGTCAAAATGCAGGAAGCTCCTACAATGAGCAGTTCTTC; abundance: .; d_gene: .; j_gene: TRBJ2-1; v_gene: TRBV4-3
CDR3aa: CANSPLGGPYSEQFF; CDR3nt: TGTGCCAACAGCCCCCTGGGCGGGCCCTACAGTGAGCAGTTCTTC; abundance: .; d_gene: .; j_gene: TRBJ2-1; v_gene: TRBV11-2
CDR3aa: CASGDPRSSYNEQFF; CDR3nt: TGTGCCAGCGGGGATCCTAGAAGCTCCTACAATGAGCAGTTCTTC; abundance: few; d_gene: .; j_gene: TRBJ2-1; v_gene: TRBV6-2/TRBV6-3
CDR3aa: CASSRRSPGQGTDTQYF; CDR3nt: TGCGCCAGCAGCCGTCGGTCTCCGGGACAGGGCACAGATACGCAGTATTTT; abundance: few; d_gene: TRBD1; j_gene: TRBJ2-3; v_gene: TRBV5-1
CDR3aa: CASTDPPYTDTHYF; CDR3nt: TGTGCCAGCACGGACCCACCGTACACAGATACGCATTATTTT; abundance: .; d_gene: .; j_gene: TRBJ2-3; v_gene: TRBV6-2/TRBV6-3
CDR3aa: CASSFPLRARDQPQHF; CDR3nt: TGTGCCAGCAGCTTTCCCCTCAGGGCTCGGGATCAGCCCCAGCATTTT; abundance: .; d_gene: .; j_gene: TRBJ1-5; v_gene: TRBV7-8
CDR3aa: CSARVGSGTGYEQYF; CDR3nt: TGCAGTGCTAGAGTTGGAAGCGGAACAGGGTACGAGCAGTACTTC; abundance: few; d_gene: .; j_gene: TRBJ2-7; v_gene: TRBV20-1
CDR3aa: CASSQDISGGTSNNGQFF; CDR3nt: TGTGCCAGCAGCCAAGATATTTCGGGCGGGACCTCTAATAATGGGCAGTTCTTC; abundance: .; d_gene: .; j_gene: TRBJ2-1; v_gene: TRBV4-2
CDR3aa: CSVLGTSGSAGEQYF; CDR3nt: TGCAGCGTCCTCGGGACTAGCGGGAGCGCAGGTGAGCAGTACTTC; abundance: .; d_gene: TRBD2; j_gene: TRBJ2-7; v_gene: TRBV29-1
CDR3aa: CASGRGGDTGELLF; CDR3nt: TGTGCCAGCGGGAGGGGAGGCGACACCGGGGAGCTGTTATTT; abundance: .; d_gene: TRBD2; j_gene: TRBJ2-2; v_gene: TRBV6-5
CDR3aa: CASSDRDGANYGYTF; CDR3nt: TGTGCCAGCAGTGACAGGGACGGGGCTAACTATGGCTACACCTTC; abundance: few; d_gene: .; j_gene: TRBJ1-2; v_gene: TRBV6-1
CDR3aa: CAGSLTSAIDTQYF; CDR3nt: TGTGCCGGCAGTTTGACTAGCGCGATAGATACGCAGTATTTT; abundance: .; d_gene: TRBD2; j_gene: TRBJ2-3; v_gene: TRBV5-6
CDR3aa: CASSPTNRGEEQYF; CDR3nt: TGTGCCAGCAGCCCGACGAATAGGGGCGAAGAGCAGTACTTC; abundance: .; d_gene: .; j_gene: TRBJ2-7; v_gene: TRBV11-2